This TCR beta chain appears in the sequencing data of a study of graft-versus-host responses after intestinal transplantation. Overall study context: Multivisceral, liver-intestinal, or isolated intestinal grafts went to recipients. All of the recipients had induction that used anti-thymocyte globulin, then tacrolimus and steroids for approximately 3 years. Overall study findings and caveats: Among recipient marrow samples, GvH clones were found; some appeared first in ileum or blood. Allograft clonal ratios (graft-versus-host to host-versus-graft) were high in patients who had graft-donor T cell macrochimerism.

TCRdb keeps only in-frame clones here, not all; method: immunoSEQ multiplex PCR. Of 100,000 or so clones listed, about 93% were seen once; the top ten hold 1.1%. The CDR3 has 18 residues. The trim removed 1 base at V and 0 bases at J, leaving 6 bases unmatched. Per germline, CDR1 MNHNS and CDR2 SASEGT. Note on this clone: Antigen: not known.

The J gene is TRBJ2-6, the V gene TRBV6-1; 7 nucleotides agree with TRBD1. The source was unstimulated CD8+ T cells sorted from spleen or lymph node cells, collected before transplant. The TCR originated in a human donor who was the organ donor for an intestinal transplant. CDR3 in amino acids: CASSEGDSPYSGANVLTF. Here the CDR3 DNA reads TGTGCCAGCAGTGAAGGGGACAGTCCCTACTCTGGGGCCAACGTCCTGACTTTC.